This TCR beta chain is from a study of blood T cell repertoires in COVID-19. Study details: Donors in the United States, Italy and Spain gave samples during acute or convalescent COVID-19. T cells, B-cell-depleted T cells, or PBMCs supplied cDNA or gDNA.

In the original processing: Estimated nucleated cell counts came from reference gene primer amplification. The data were produced by immunoSEQ multiplex PCR, yet TCRdb's version contains in-frame clones alone and is incomplete. V, J and clone size were drawn from that table, and D and trimming were deduced from the DNA. The sample includes some 350,000 clones, 83% of them seen just once. Germline V gene data show CDR1 as SEHNR and CDR2 as FQNEAQ (reference sequence). V was trimmed by 5 bases and J by 5 bases, leaving 9 bases between them. This CDR3 comprises 12 residues. The TCR originated in a man aged 25 to 45 with active or convalescent COVID-19. V gene TRBV7-9 combines with J gene TRBJ2-5, with D unresolved. Sequenced material: peripheral blood. The CDR3 region is CASSRYGETQYF. The CDR3 bases are TGTGCCAGCAGCAGGTACGGGGAGACCCAGTACTTC.